What follows are 22 T cell receptor beta chains derived from one specimen sequenced in a study of regulatory T cells in long-lasting Graves disease. Time point of the sample: newly diagnosed GD, antithyroid drugs for less than 3 months. There was RNA extracted from PBMCs, and the TCR library was made from it. To make TCR beta libraries, researchers used iRepertoire HTBI primers and Arm-PCR of CDR3 regions. Each CDR3 protein gets one entry after TCRdb re-called the multiplex PCR reads with MiXCR. Of under 700,000 distinct CDR3 sequences in the sample, roughly 15% were seen once. The same data also contributed to another study, on T cells in Graves' hyperthyroidism and ophthalmopathy.

Material: peripheral blood mononuclear cells (PBMCs), obtained at new diagnosis, from a patient treated with antithyroid drugs. The receptors were gathered from a woman aged 35-65 years with Graves disease.

J is TRBJ2-2 and V is TRBV6-1; 9 nucleotides match TRBD1. The CDR3 covers 14 residues. Trimming took 6 bases from V and 4 from J; bases not matched to a gene: 3. Germline CDR1 is MNHNS and CDR2 is SASEGT. The CDR3 loop reads CASRVQGATGELFF. The CDR3 region has the DNA TGTGCCAGCAGGGTACAGGGGGCCACCGGGGAGCTGTTTTTT.

This clonotype was detected many times. The rearrangement links TRBV3-1 to TRBJ2-7; 9 nucleotides match TRBD1. This CDR3 has 16 residues. Germline CDR1 reads LGHDT; CDR2 reads YNNKEL (reference sequence). V shed 4 bases and J 4 bases; nucleotides not matched to a gene: 11. The CDR3 region has the DNA TGTGCCAGCAGCCCCTCCCCTGGGACAGGGCCTTACGAGCAGTACTTC. Translated, it gives CASSPSPGTGPYEQYF.

This clonotype has a count of ten or more. The chain carries TRBV4-1 and TRBJ1-5; no clear D. Deletions cut 0 bases from V and 7 bases from J, with 16 bases between. The germline V gene has CDR1 MGHRA and CDR2 YSYEKL. The CDR3 is 16 amino acids. The CDR3 DNA follows: TGCGCCAGCAGCCAAGATGCACAGCGGGAGTTACAGCCCCAGCATTTT. This gives the protein CASSQDAQRELQPQHF.

In this sample, this clonotype turned up many times. The chain carries TRBV12-3 or TRBV12-4 and TRBJ1-1, with D uncertain. The CDR3 is made up of 13 amino acids. Trimming cost V 7 bases and J 0 bases, with 9 bases left between them. This CDR3 is CASKVAMNTEAFF. In DNA form, the CDR3 reads TGTGCCAGCAAGGTAGCCATGAACACTGAAGCTTTCTTT.

The table lists this clonotype with a count of one. Relative to the germline gene, one junction end is altered; a read error may explain this. The genes are TRBV12-5 and TRBJ1-5, with 7 bases aligning to TRBD1. The CDR3 consists of 16 residues. Germline values: CDR1 LGHNT, CDR2 FRNRAP. The CDR3 bases are TGTGCTAGTGGTTTGGTTACAGGGGTGCTAAATCGGCCCCAGCATTTT. Translation: CASGLVTGVLNRPQHF. Supplemented by reference TRBV12-5 and TRBJ1-5, the full variable domain reads DARVTQTPRHKVTEMGQEVTMRCQPILGHNTVFWYRQTMMQGLELLAYFRNRAPLDDSGMPKDRFSAEMPDATLATLKIQPSEPRDSAVYFCASGLVTGVLNRPQHFGDGTRLSIL.

The chain joins TRBV5-5 to TRBJ2-6; 9 bases fit TRBD1. CDR3 length: 19 amino acids. Looked up from germline, CDR1 is SGHKS and CDR2 is YYEKEE (reference sequence). Trimming took 4 bases from V and 0 from J; bases not matched to a gene: 11. The CDR3 spells CASSLYLDRGYSGANVLTF. DNA for the CDR3: TGTGCCAGCAGCCTGTATCTGGACAGGGGTTACTCTGGGGCCAACGTCCTGACTTTC.

The V gene is TRBV29-1, the J gene TRBJ1-1, with a tentative D call TRBD1 (5 bases). V shed 0 bases and J shed 5 bases, with 7 bases lying between them. The V gene's germline CDR1 is SQVTM and CDR2 ANQGSEA. The CDR3 has 12 residues. The CDR3 reads CSVEEGVTEAFF. The CDR3 region has the DNA TGCAGCGTTGAAGAAGGGGTTACTGAAGCTTTCTTT.

This clonotype was seen ten or more times. The V and J genes are TRBV7-2 and TRBJ1-2, with D perhaps TRBD1 (6 bases). The CDR3 loop spans 15 amino acids. V lost 0 bases and J 8 bases, leaving 16 bases between the germline ends. CDR1 SGHTA and CDR2 FQGNSA come from the germline V gene. DNA for the CDR3: TGTGCCAGCAGCTTAGCGCCAGGGGCAACAACGGGCTACACCTTC. Its translation is CASSLAPGATTGYTF.

In its sample, this clonotype was seen many times. This chain links TRBV12-3 or TRBV12-4 with TRBJ1-6; maybe TRBD1 (6 bases). Trimming took off 4 bases at V and 9 bases at J, with 13 bases between the two ends. This CDR3 is 14 amino acids long. CDR3 sequence: CASSYSQGSSPLHF. The CDR3 coding sequence is TGTGCCAGCAGTTATTCACAGGGCAGTTCACCCCTCCACTTT.

This clonotype came up a few times. The chain has TRBV20-1 and TRBJ1-5; D remains unclear. V was clipped by 6 bases and J by 4 bases, with 10 bases between them. The CDR3 sequence is 12 residues long. Germline CDR1 is DFQATT and CDR2 is SNEGSKA (reference sequence). The CDR3 reads CSALDGNQPQHF. The CDR3 DNA sequence: TGCAGTGCCCTGGACGGTAATCAGCCCCAGCATTTT.

This clonotype was observed at least ten times. This sequence joins TRBV5-1 and TRBJ1-3; D is ambiguous. Trimming removed 0 bases from V and 0 bases from J, with 7 bases in between. Germline CDR1 and CDR2: SGHRS and YFSETQ. This CDR3 contains 15 residues. CDR3 residues: CASSLAGISGNTIYF. The CDR3 DNA sequence: TGCGCCAGCAGCTTGGCCGGGATCTCTGGAAACACCATATATTTT.

This clonotype was recorded at least ten times. The CDR3 DNA follows: TGCAGCGCTCTATGGGGGGCCTCCACTGAAGCTTTCTTT. Its translation: CSALWGASTEAFF. V gene TRBV29-1 combines with J gene TRBJ1-1, with D perhaps TRBD1 (6 bases). The CDR3 sequence is 13 residues long. The V end lost 7 bases, the J end lost 4 bases, and 16 bases lay between the germline ends. Germline V gene sequence: CDR1 SQVTM, CDR2 ANQGSEA. Complete variable domain (other parts from reference TRBV29-1 and TRBJ1-1): SAVISQKPSRDICQRGTSLTIQCQVDSQVTMMFWYRQQPGQSLTLIATANQGSEATYESGFVIDKFPISRPNLTFSTLTVSNMSPEDSSIYLCSALWGASTEAFFGQGTRLTVV.

This clonotype appeared a few times. The chain uses TRBV28 and TRBJ1-1; 7 bases match TRBD1. The germline V gene encodes CDR1 MDHEN and CDR2 SYDVKM. With 8 bases clipped from V and 0 bases from J, the junction kept 12 bases outside the gene matches. The CDR3 covers 16 residues. The CDR3 spells CASYLSPGQLNTEAFF. DNA of the CDR3: TGTGCCAGCTACCTATCACCGGGACAGCTGAACACTGAAGCTTTCTTT.

This clonotype was seen repeatedly, ten times or more. The chain is built from TRBV2 and TRBJ1-3; D gene ambiguous. Trimming pared 2 bases from V and 2 bases from J, leaving 10 bases between. Germline loops: CDR1 SNHLY, CDR2 FYNNEI. This CDR3 has 15 residues. For the CDR3, the DNA is TGTGCCAGCAGTGAAACCACCACCCCTGGAAACACCATATATTTT. This sequence encodes CASSETTTPGNTIYF.

This clonotype was detected only a few times. This chain uses TRBV15 with TRBJ2-4; possibly TRBD1 or TRBD2 for D (6 bases each). V gave up 4 bases and J gave up 3 bases, with 16 bases separating them. Germline V gene lookup returns CDR1 LNHNV and CDR2 YYDKDF (reference sequence). This CDR3 region has 16 residues. This CDR3 reads CATSNPLGGGKNIQYF. The CDR3, as DNA: TGTGCCACCAGCAACCCCCTAGGAGGGGGCAAAAACATTCAGTACTTC.

This clonotype was counted once. This sequence joins TRBV5-6 and TRBJ1-6; no reliable D call. Trimming left V 2 bases short and J 7 bases short, with 16 bases between. This CDR3 spans 16 amino acids. Germline V lookup: CDR1 SGHDT, CDR2 YYEEEE. In DNA, the CDR3 is TGTGCCAGCAGCTTCTCCGGGTCTGAGTGGAATTCACCCCTCCACTTT. Translating gives CASSFSGSEWNSPLHF.

The table lists this clonotype with a few counts. The CDR3 DNA reads as TGTGCCACCAGCGGTTATGATGGCGAAGCTTTCTTT. Translation gives CATSGYDGEAFF. This chain links TRBV15 with TRBJ1-1; D not certain. Germline V gene sequence: CDR1 LNHNV, CDR2 YYDKDF (reference sequence). The length of the CDR3 is 12 residues. Trimming shortened V by 5 bases and J by 8 bases, and 12 bases separated the two germline ends.

This clonotype was seen repeatedly, ten times or more. The V gene is TRBV5-5, the J gene TRBJ1-1; unclear D gene. Trimming took 0 bases from V and 5 from J, leaving 11 bases between them. The CDR3 totals 14 residues. Per germline, CDR1 SGHKS and CDR2 YYEKEE (reference sequence). CDR3 DNA: TGTGCCAGCAGCTTGGGGAATTCGGGAACTGAAGCTTTCTTT. This sequence encodes CASSLGNSGTEAFF.

This clonotype was seen many times. Sequence at one end of the junction differs from germline and may be a read error. This chain joins TRBV12-3 or TRBV12-4 and TRBJ2-1; D might be TRBD2 (5 bases). The CDR3 is made up of 15 amino acids. CDR3 DNA: TGCGCCAGCAGTAGGACTGGAAGCTCCTACAATGAGCAGTTCTTC. It yields the protein CASSRTGSSYNEQFF.

There are many counts of this clonotype. V usage is TRBV6-1 and J usage is TRBJ1-5; no definite D call. Trimming pared 6 bases from V and 6 bases from J, leaving 15 bases between. CDR1 and CDR2 (germline): MNHNS, SASEGT. This CDR3 contains 14 residues. In nucleotides, the CDR3 is TGTGCCAGCAGCCCGGGAACGGGATCTCAGCCCCAGCATTTT. It yields the protein CASSPGTGSQPQHF.

Remarks on this clonotype: One end of the junction varies from germline; a read error may be responsible. The chain recombines TRBV27 with TRBJ2-1, with a possible D match to TRBD2 (7 bases). CDR1 is MNHEY, CDR2 SMNVEV, per germline (reference sequence). The CDR3 consists of 14 residues. The CDR3 DNA is TGTACCAGCAGGGGACGGACTAGGAACAATGAGCAGTTCTTC. This translates into CTSRGRTRNNEQFF.

This clonotype was seen a few times. This chain joins TRBV29-1 and TRBJ2-7; TRBD2 agrees at 7 bases. The CDR3 runs to 13 residues. The germline CDR1 and CDR2 sequences are SQVTM and ANQGSEA. V gave up 4 bases and J gave up 2 bases; unmatched junction bases: 5. The CDR3 loop is CSVVGGSTYEQYF. In nucleotides, the CDR3 is TGCAGCGTTGTGGGGGGGTCTACCTACGAGCAGTACTTC.